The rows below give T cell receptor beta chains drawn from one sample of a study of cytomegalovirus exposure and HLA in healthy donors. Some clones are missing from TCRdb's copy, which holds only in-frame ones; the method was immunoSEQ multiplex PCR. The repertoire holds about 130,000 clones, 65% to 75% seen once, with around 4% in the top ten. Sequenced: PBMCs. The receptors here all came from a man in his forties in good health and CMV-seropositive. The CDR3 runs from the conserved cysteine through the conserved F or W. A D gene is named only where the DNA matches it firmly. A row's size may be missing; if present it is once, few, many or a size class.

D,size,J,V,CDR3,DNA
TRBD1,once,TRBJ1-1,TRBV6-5,CASKGQGGTNTEAFF,TGTGCCAGCAAAGGACAGGGGGGCACGAACACTGAAGCTTTCTTT
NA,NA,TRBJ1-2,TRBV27,CASSSSTTNYGYTF,TGTGCCAGCAGTTCGTCGACAACTAACTATGGCTACACCTTC
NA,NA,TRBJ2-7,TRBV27,CASRQGSSYEQYF,TGTGCCAGCAGGCAGGGGTCTAGCTACGAGCAGTACTTC
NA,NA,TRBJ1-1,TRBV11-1,CASSPPLTAILMNTEAFF,TGTGCCAGCAGCCCCCCCTTGACAGCCATTCTGATGAACACTGAAGCTTTCTTT
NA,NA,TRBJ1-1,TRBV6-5,CASRSVGGPNTEAFF,TGTGCCAGCAGGTCCGTCGGAGGGCCGAACACTGAAGCTTTCTTT
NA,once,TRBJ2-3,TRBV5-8,CASSLGLVRRTDTQYF,TGTGCCAGCAGCTTGGGACTAGTCCGGAGGACAGATACGCAGTATTTT
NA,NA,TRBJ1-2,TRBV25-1,CASSEEPDYGYTF,TGTGCCAGCAGTGAAGAGCCTGATTATGGCTACACCTTC
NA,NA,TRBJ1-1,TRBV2,CASNLRSEAFF,TGTGCCTCCAACCTTAGGAGTGAAGCTTTCTTT
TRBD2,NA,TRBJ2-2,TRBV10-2,CASSDLSGGYTGELFF,TGCGCCAGCAGTGACCTAAGCGGGGGATACACCGGGGAGCTGTTTTTT
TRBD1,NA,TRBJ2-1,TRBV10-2,CASKGTGGLNEQFF,TGCGCCAGCAAGGGGACAGGGGGCCTGAATGAGCAGTTCTTC
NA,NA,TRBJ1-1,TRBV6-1,CASSVGGTNTEAFF,TGTGCCAGCAGTGTGGGGGGGACGAATACTGAAGCTTTCTTT
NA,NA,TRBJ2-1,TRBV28,CASSFASGPQGAYNEQFF,TGTGCCAGCAGTTTCGCTAGCGGCCCCCAGGGGGCTTACAATGAGCAGTTCTTC
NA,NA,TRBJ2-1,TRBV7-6,CASSSLRGNGNEQFF,TGTGCCAGCAGCTCCCTGAGGGGGAATGGCAATGAGCAGTTCTTC
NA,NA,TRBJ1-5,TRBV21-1,CASSKSRRDNQPQHF,TGTGCCAGCAGCAAATCAAGGAGGGACAATCAGCCCCAGCATTTT
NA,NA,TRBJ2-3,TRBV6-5,CASSSYRADTQYF,TGTGCCAGCAGTTCGTACAGGGCTGATACGCAGTATTTT
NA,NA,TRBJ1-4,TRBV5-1,CASSLAQGDGKLFF,TGCGCCAGCAGCTTGGCCCAGGGCGACGGAAAACTGTTTTTT
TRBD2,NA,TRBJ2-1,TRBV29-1,CSGIPTSGAYNEQFF,TGCAGCGGGATACCTACTAGCGGGGCTTACAATGAGCAGTTCTTC
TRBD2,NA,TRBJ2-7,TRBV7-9,CASSLAGGYEQYF,TGTGCCAGCAGCTTAGCCGGGGGGTACGAGCAGTACTTC
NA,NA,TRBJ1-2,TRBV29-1,CSVEEGNYGYTF,TGCAGCGTAGAGGAGGGAAACTATGGCTACACCTTC
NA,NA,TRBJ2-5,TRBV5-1,CASSLYGVRETQYF,TGCGCCAGCAGCTTGTACGGGGTGCGGGAGACCCAGTACTTC
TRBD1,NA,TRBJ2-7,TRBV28,CASTGGPTYEWQYF,TGTGCCAGCACAGGGGGACCGACCTACGAGTGGCAGTACTTC
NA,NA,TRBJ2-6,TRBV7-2,CASGKQGAGANVLTF,TGTGCCAGCGGAAAACAGGGCGCTGGGGCCAACGTCCTGACTTTC
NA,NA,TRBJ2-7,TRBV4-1,CASSQETLGGHYEQYF,TGCGCCAGCAGCCAAGAGACCCTAGGGGGACATTACGAGCAGTACTTC
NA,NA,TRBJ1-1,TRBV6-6,CASRPRRGNTEAFF,TGTGCCAGCCGGCCCCGACGGGGGAACACTGAAGCTTTCTTT